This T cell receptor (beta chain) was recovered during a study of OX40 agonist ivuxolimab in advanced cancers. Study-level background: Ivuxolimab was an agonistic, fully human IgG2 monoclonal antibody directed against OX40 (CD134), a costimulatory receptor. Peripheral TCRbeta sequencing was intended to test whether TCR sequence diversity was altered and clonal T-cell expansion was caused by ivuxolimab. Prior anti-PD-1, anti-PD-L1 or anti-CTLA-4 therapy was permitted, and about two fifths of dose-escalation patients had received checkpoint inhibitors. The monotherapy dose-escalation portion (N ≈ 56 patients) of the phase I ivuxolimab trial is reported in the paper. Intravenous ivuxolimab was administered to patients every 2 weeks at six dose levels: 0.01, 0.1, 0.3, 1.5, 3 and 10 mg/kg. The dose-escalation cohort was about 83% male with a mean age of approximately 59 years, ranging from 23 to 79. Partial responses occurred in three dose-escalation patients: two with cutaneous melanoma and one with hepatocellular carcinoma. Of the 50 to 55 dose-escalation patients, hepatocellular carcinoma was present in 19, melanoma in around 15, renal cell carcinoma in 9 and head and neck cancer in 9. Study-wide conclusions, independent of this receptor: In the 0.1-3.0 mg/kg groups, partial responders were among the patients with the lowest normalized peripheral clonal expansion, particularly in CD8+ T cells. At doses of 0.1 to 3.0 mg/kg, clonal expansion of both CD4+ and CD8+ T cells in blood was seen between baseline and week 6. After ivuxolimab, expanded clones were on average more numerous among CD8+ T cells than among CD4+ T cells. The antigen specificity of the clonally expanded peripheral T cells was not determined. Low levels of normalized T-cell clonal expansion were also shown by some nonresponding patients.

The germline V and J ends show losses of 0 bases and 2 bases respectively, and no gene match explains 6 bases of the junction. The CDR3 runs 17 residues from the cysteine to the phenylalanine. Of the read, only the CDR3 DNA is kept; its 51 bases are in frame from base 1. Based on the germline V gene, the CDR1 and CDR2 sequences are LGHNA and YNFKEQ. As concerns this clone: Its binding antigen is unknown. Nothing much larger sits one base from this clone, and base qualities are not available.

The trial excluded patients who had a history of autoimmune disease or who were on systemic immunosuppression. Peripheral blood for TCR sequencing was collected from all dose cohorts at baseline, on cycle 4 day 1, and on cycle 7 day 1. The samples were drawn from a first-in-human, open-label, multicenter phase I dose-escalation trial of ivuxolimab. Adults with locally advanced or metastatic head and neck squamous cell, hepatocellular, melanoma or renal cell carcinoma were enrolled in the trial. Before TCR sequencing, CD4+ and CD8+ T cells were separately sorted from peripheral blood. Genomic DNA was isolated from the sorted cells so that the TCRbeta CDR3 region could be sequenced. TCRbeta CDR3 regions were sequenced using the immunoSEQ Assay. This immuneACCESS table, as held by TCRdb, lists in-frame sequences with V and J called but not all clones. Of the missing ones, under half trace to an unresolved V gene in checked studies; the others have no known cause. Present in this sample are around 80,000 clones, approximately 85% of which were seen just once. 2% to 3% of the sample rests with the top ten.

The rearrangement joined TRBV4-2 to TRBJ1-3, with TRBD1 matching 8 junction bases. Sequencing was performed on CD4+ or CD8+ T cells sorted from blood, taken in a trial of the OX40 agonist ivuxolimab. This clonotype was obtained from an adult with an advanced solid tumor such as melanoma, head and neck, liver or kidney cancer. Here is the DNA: TGTGCCAGCAGCCAAGATCGGACAGGGTTGGCTGGAAACACCATATATTTT. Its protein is CASSQDRTGLAGNTIYF.